Listed below are T cell receptor beta chains from one sample, sequenced in a study of CD8+CD57+ T cells in acquired aplastic anemia. One entry per CDR3 protein results from TCRdb running MiXCR on the reads. The table shows approximately 170,000 distinct CDR3 sequences, with about half occurring only once. Sequenced input: sorted CD4+, CD8+, or CD8+CD57+ T cells (not recorded which) from PBMCs. These receptors all stem from a human donor in good health, serving as a control. CDR3s include the opening cysteine and the closing phenylalanine or tryptophan. D genes are given only for firm matches. Clone size appears in some rows only: once, few, many, or a class for an expanded clone.

>-|-|TRBV30|TRBJ1-1
TGTGCCTGGGAAGGACTGAGGGGGACTGAAGCTTTCTTT
CAWEGLRGTEAFF
>-|many|TRBV7-6|TRBJ1-2
TGTGCCAGCAGCTTACAGGGTTCTAACTATGGCTACACCTTC
CASSLQGSNYGYTF
>TRBD1|many|TRBV19|TRBJ2-5
TGTGCCAGTAGTATTCTCAGGGGGGAGACCCAGTACTTC
CASSILRGETQYF
>TRBD1|many|TRBV5-6|TRBJ2-2
TGTGCCAGCAGCCAGACAGGGGGCCAGATAGTAGGGGAGCTGTTTTTT
CASSQTGGQIVGELFF
>TRBD2|-|TRBV7-2|TRBJ2-2
TGCGCCAGCAGCCAAGATCTCCTAGCGGGGGATGGGACCGGGGAGCTGTTTTTT
CASSQDLLAGDGTGELFF
>-|-|TRBV5-1|TRBJ1-1
TGCGCCAGCAAGAAGGGACCCGGGACAGAAGCTTTCTTT
CASKKGPGTEAFF
>-|many|TRBV9|TRBJ1-2
TGTGCCAGCAGCGTAGAACTGGACTATGGCTACACCTTC
CASSVELDYGYTF
>-|-|TRBV27|TRBJ2-7
TGTGCCAGCAGGCCTGAAACAGGGTACCCCTACGAGCAGTACTTC
CASRPETGYPYEQYF
>TRBD1|many|TRBV24-1|TRBJ1-4
TGTGCCACCAGTGATCCGGGACAGGGTTTTGAAAAACTGTTTTTT
CATSDPGQGFEKLFF
>TRBD1|-|TRBV11-2|TRBJ2-7
TGTGCCAGCAGCCCGCGATCCGGGACAGGGGTCTCCTACGAGCAGTACTTC
CASSPRSGTGVSYEQYF
>-|-|TRBV10-3|TRBJ1-2
TGTGCCATCAGTTCCTTCACAGGGACTCGGGGCTACACCTTC
CAISSFTGTRGYTF
>-|few|TRBV19|TRBJ1-6
TGTGCCAGTAGTCCGCTGAACAGGCCCCTCCACTTT
CASSPLNRPLHF
>-|many|TRBV10-3|TRBJ2-1
TGTGCCATCAGTGACAATAACCGGGCCGAACCTAACAATGAGCAGTTCTTC
CAISDNNRAEPNNEQFF
>-|-|TRBV29-1|TRBJ2-7
TGCAGCTTGGGTGGGGGCGCAAACTCCGAGCAGTACTTC
CSLGGGANSEQYF
>TRBD1|-|TRBV9|TRBJ1-2
TGTGCCAGCAGCGTAGGGGACAGGGGGCAAAATGGCTACACCTTC
CASSVGDRGQNGYTF
>-|-|TRBV7-6|TRBJ2-5
TGTGCCAGCAGTGTTCAAGGGACCCAGTACTTC
CASSVQGTQYF
>-|many|TRBV19|TRBJ1-6
TGTGCCAGTAGTATAGGGGAGGATTCACCCCTCCACTTT
CASSIGEDSPLHF
>-|many|TRBV7-9|TRBJ1-6
TGTGCCAGCAGCTTAGACGGTGACAATTCACCCCTCCACTTT
CASSLDGDNSPLHF
>-|-|TRBV4-2|TRBJ2-5
TGTGCCAGCAGCCAAGGGGGGGCGCCTCAAGAGGCCCAGTACTTC
CASSQGGAPQEAQYF
>TRBD1|-|TRBV24-1|TRBJ1-2
TGTGCCAGCAGCCCCTCGACAGGGAGGGACTATGGCTACACCTTC
CASSPSTGRDYGYTF
>-|-|TRBV28|TRBJ2-1
TGTGCCAGCAGTTTAGGTGGGCTAGTGGGCAATGAGCAGTTCTTC
CASSLGGLVGNEQFF
>TRBD2|-|TRBV10-2|TRBJ2-3
TGTGCCAGCAGCGTAGCGGGTCTAGCGGGGGTCACAGATACGCAGTATTTT
CASSVAGLAGVTDTQYF
>TRBD2|-|TRBV7-2|TRBJ2-2
TGTGCCAGCAGCTTTAGACTAGCGGGGGGGGAGCTGTTTTTT
CASSFRLAGGELFF
>-|-|TRBV4-1|TRBJ2-5
TGCGCCAGCAGCCAAGAAGGGCAGTCACAAGAGACCCAGTACTTC
CASSQEGQSQETQYF
>-|-|TRBV2|TRBJ1-6
TGTGCCAGCAGCGCAGGGGCAGGGTCACCCCTCCACTTT
CASSAGAGSPLHF
>TRBD1|many|TRBV28|TRBJ2-7
TGTGCCAGCAGTTTTTCTCCCTGGGACAGGAGCTCCTACGAGCAGTACTTC
CASSFSPWDRSSYEQYF
>-|few|TRBV7-2|TRBJ1-2
TGTGCCAGCAGCGACGACAGATATGGCTACACCTTC
CASSDDRYGYTF
>TRBD1|-|TRBV6-6|TRBJ1-2
TGTGCCAGCATCCAAGCTCCCTGGACAGGGCATGGCTACACCTTC
CASIQAPWTGHGYTF